The entry below describes one T cell receptor beta chain. This CDR3 comprises 16 residues. Germline assignment: CDR1 SGHVS and CDR2 FNYEAQ. V lost 0 bases, J lost 7 bases, and 19 bases lay in between. The protocol was immunoSEQ multiplex PCR, while the TCRdb copy is restricted to in-frame clones and leaves out a portion. The repertoire holds about 90,000 clones, with roughly 85% as singletons. These data originate in a study of T cell responses to AZD1222 COVID-19 vaccine. The rearrangement uses TRBV7-6 and TRBJ2-7; either TRBD1 or TRBD2 may fit D (5 bases each). This sample comprised peripheral blood, obtained 28 days after the second AZD1222 dose. The source is an adult who received the AZD1222 COVID-19 vaccine. CDR3 protein: CASSLAPGSGPGEQYF. CDR3 coding DNA: TGTGCCAGCAGCTTAGCGCCGGGGTCAGGGCCGGGGGAGCAGTACTTC.